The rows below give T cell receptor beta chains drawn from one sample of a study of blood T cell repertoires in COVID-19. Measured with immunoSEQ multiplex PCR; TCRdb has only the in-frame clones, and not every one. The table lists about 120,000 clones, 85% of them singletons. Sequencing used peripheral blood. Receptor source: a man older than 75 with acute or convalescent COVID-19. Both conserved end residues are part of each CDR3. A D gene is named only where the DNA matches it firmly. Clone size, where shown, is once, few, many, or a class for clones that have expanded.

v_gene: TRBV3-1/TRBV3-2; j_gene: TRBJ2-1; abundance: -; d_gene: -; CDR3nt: TGTGCCAGCAGCCAGGGTGCCTATCGCGGCTTAGGCAATGAGCAGTTCTTC; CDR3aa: CASSQGAYRGLGNEQFF
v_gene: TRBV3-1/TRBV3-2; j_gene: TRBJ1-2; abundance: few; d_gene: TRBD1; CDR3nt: TGTGCCAGCAGCTCAAAGACAGGGTTGTATGTCTACACCTTC; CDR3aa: CASSSKTGLYVYTF
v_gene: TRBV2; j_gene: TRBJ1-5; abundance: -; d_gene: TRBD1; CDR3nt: TGTGCCAGCAGTGATTATGGACAGGGAGAAGGCCCCCAGCATTTT; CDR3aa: CASSDYGQGEGPQHF
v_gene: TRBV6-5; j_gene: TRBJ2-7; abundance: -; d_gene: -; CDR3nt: TGTGCCAGCAGTTACTCGCGGCACCTCAAAGGCTACGAGCAGTACTTC; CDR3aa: CASSYSRHLKGYEQYF
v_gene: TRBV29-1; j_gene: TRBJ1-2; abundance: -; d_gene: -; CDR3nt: TGCAGCGTTGACTCCCTCGGGGTGGGCGGCTACACCTTC; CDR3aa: CSVDSLGVGGYTF
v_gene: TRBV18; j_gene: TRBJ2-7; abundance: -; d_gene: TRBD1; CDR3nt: TGTGCCAGCTCTCCGGTCGGACAGGGGGCATACGAGCAGTACTTC; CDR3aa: CASSPVGQGAYEQYF
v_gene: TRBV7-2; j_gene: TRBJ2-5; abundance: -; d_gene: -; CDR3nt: TGTGCCAGCAGCGACGACATTGTGGAGACCCAGTACTTC; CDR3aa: CASSDDIVETQYF
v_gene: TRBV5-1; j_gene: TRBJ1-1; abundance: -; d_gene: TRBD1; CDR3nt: TGCGCCAGCAGCGGGACAGGGGCCACCTCAAACACTGAAGCTTTCTTT; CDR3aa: CASSGTGATSNTEAFF
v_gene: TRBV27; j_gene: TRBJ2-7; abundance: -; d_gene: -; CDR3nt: TGTGCCAGCAGTTCCCAGGGGAGCGAGCAGTACTTC; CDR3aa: CASSSQGSEQYF
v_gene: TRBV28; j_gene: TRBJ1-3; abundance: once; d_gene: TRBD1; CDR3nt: TGTGCCAGCAGTTCACTAGGGACAGGGAACTCTGGAAACACCATATATTTT; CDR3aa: CASSSLGTGNSGNTIYF
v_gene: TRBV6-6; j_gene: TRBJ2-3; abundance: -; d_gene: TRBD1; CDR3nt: TGTGCCAGCAGTCCCGAAGGACAGGCTCCAGGAACAGATACGCAGTATTTT; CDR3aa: CASSPEGQAPGTDTQYF
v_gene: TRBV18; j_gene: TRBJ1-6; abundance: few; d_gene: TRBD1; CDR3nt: TGTGCCAGCTCACCAAATGCAGGGGGCTCCTATAATTCACCCCTCCACTTT; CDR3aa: CASSPNAGGSYNSPLHF
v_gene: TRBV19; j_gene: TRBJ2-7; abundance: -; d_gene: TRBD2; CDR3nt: TGTGCCACGAGCTCCCTGGGGGGGATCTCCTACGAGCAGTACTTC; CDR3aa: CATSSLGGISYEQYF
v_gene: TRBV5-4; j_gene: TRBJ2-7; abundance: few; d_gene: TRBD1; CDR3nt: TGTGCCAGCAGCCTGACAGGGGGCGCGCATTACGAGCAGTACTTC; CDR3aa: CASSLTGGAHYEQYF
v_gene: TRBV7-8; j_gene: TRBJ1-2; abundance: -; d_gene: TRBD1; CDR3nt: TGTGCCAGCAGCCCCAGACAGGGGAGGTATGGCTACACCTTC; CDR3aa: CASSPRQGRYGYTF
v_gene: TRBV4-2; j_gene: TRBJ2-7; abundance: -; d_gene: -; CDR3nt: TGTGCCAGCAGCCAACGGGGGGTGGGGGCTGGGCAGTACTTC; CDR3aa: CASSQRGVGAGQYF
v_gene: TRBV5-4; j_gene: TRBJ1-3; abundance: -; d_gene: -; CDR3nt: TGTGCCAGCAGCCCGGGCGGACAAAGCTCTGGAAACACCATATATTTT; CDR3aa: CASSPGGQSSGNTIYF
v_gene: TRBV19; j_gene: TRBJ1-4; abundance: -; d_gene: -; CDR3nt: TGTGCCAGTAGTATTCTCCGAGGGACTAATGAAAAACTGTTTTTT; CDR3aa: CASSILRGTNEKLFF
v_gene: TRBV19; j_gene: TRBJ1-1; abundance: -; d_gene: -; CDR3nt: TGTGCCAGTAGTATGAGAGAGGGAGCCGCTGAAGCTTTCTTT; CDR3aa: CASSMREGAAEAFF
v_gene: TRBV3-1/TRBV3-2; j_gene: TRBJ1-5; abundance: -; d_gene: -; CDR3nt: TGTGCCAGCAGCCAAACCTGGGGAGGCAATCAGCCCCAGCATTTT; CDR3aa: CASSQTWGGNQPQHF
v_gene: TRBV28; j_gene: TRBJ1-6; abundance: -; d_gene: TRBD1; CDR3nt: TGTGCCAGCAGTCACACGACAGGGCCTAATTCACCCCTCCACTTT; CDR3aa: CASSHTTGPNSPLHF
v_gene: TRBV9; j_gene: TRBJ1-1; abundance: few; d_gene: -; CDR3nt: TGTGCCAGCAGCCTTTCCGGGGGGAACACTGAAGCTTTCTTT; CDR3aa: CASSLSGGNTEAFF
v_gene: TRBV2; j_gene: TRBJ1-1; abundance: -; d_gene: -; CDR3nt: TGTGCCAGCCTATCGGGGGTAGCCACTGAAGCTTTCTTT; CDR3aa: CASLSGVATEAFF
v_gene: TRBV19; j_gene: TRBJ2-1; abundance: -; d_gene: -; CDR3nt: TGTGCCAGTAGCCGACCGGGACTTATCTACAATGAGCAGTTCTTC; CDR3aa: CASSRPGLIYNEQFF
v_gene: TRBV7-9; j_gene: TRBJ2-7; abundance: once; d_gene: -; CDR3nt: TGTGCCAGCAGCCCCCAGGGGACCCCCTACGAGCAGTACTTC; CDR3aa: CASSPQGTPYEQYF
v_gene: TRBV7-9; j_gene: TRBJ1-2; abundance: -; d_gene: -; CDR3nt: TGTGCCAGCACCGGCGGGGGCAGCTCTAACTATGGCTACACCTTC; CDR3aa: CASTGGGSSNYGYTF
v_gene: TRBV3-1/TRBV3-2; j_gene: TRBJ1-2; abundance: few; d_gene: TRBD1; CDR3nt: TGTGCCAGCAGCCCGGGACAGGGGGTTAACTATGGCTACACCTTC; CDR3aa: CASSPGQGVNYGYTF
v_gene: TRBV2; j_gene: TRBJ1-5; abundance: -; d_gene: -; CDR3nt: TGTGCCAGCAGTCTACAGGGAGAGGGGATCAATCAGCCCCAGCATTTT; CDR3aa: CASSLQGEGINQPQHF
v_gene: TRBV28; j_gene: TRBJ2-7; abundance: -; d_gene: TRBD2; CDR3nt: TGTGCCAGCAGTTCTTCAGCGGGAGTCGAATACGAGCAGTACTTC; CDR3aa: CASSSSAGVEYEQYF
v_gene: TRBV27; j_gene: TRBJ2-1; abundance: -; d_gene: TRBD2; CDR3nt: TGTGCCATCAAACTACGTTGGGGGACTAGCAACAATGAGCAGTTCTTC; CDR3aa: CAIKLRWGTSNNEQFF
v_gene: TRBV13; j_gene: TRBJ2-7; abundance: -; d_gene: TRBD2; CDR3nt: TGTGCCAGCAGCTACGGGACTAGCGGTCTCTACGAGCAGTACTTC; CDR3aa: CASSYGTSGLYEQYF
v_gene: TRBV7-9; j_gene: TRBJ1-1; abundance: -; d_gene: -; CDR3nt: TGTGCCAGCAGCGTCTACGGGAACACTGAAGCTTTCTTT; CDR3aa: CASSVYGNTEAFF
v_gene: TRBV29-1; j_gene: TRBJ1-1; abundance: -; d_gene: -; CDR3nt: TGCAGCGTGAACAGAGCTAACACTGAAGCTTTCTTT; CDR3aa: CSVNRANTEAFF
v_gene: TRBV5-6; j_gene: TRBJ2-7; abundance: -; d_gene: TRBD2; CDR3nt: TGTGCCAGCAGCGCCGGGACTAGCGGGAGTCGGGACGAGCAGTACTTC; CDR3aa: CASSAGTSGSRDEQYF
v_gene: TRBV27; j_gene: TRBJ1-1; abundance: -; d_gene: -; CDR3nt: TGTGCCAGCAGATTTCAGGGTTGGGTGAACACTGAAGCTTTCTTT; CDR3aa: CASRFQGWVNTEAFF
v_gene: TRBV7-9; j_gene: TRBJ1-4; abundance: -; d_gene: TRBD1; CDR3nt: TGTGCCAGCAGGGAGACAGGGGGCGCCCCGGGAAAACTGTTTTTT; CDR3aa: CASRETGGAPGKLFF
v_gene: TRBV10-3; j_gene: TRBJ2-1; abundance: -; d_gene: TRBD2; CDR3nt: TGTGCCATCACGGGGTTAGGGACTAGTGACTACAATGAGCAGTTCTTC; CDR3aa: CAITGLGTSDYNEQFF
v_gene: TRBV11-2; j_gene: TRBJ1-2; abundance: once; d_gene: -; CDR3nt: TGTGCCAGCAGCGAATCCCGGGAAAGGGACTTC; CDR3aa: CASSESRERDF
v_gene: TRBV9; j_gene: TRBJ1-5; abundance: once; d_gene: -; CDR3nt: TGTGCCAGCAGCTCACAGGGATTGGACAATCAGCCCCAGCATTTT; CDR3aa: CASSSQGLDNQPQHF
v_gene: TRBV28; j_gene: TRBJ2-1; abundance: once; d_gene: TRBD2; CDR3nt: TGTGCCAGCAGTTTACGGACTAGCGGGGAGCAGTTCTTC; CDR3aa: CASSLRTSGEQFF
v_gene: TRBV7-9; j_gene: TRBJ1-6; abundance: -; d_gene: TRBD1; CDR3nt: TGTGCCAGCAGTCGGGGGGGACAGGGGAATTCACCCCTCCACTTT; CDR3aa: CASSRGGQGNSPLHF
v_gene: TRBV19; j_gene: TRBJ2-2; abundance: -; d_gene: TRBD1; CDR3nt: TGTGCCTGCAATCCAGGGGGCCTTGGCACCGGGGAGCTGTTTTTT; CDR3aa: CACNPGGLGTGELFF
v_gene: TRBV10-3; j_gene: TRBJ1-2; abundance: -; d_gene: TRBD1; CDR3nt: TGTGCCATCAGTGAGTCGAGGGACAGGGGGAGAAGTGGCTACACCTTC; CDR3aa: CAISESRDRGRSGYTF
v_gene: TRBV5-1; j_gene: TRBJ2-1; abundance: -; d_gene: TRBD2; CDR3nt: TGCGCCAGCAGCTGGGGACTAGCGGCCAGCGCGTTCTTC; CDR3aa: CASSWGLAASAFF
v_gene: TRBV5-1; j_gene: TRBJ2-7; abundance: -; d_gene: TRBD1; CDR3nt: TGCGCCAGCAGCCGGGACAGTACCTACGAGCAGTACTTC; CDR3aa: CASSRDSTYEQYF
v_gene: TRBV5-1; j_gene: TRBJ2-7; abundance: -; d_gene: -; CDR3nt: TGCGCCAGCAGTGGGACATCGACCTACGAGCAGTACTTC; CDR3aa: CASSGTSTYEQYF
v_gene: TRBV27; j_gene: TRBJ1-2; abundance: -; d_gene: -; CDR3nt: TGTGCCAGCAGTCTTTTCCCCCTAAACAGAGCCCAGGATGGCTACACCTTC; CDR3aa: CASSLFPLNRAQDGYTF
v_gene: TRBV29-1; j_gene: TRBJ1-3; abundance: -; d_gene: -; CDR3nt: TGCAGCGCCCGGACAGTTATGGATAACACCATATATTTT; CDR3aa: CSARTVMDNTIYF